The TCR beta chain described here comes from a study of spatial heterogeneity in lung cancer. This clonotype was picked up many times. TCRdb ran MiXCR on the 5' RACE reads and lists one entry per CDR3 protein. Among about 82,000 distinct CDR3 sequences listed, 10% to 15% were seen once. The time point denotes: sample taken at primary tumor resection. From tumor, nontumor lung or frozen PBMC, whole RNA was taken unsorted for sequencing. With V trimmed by 2 bases and J by 7 bases, 1 base remained unmatched. Germline-derived CDR1 and CDR2 are SEHNR and FQNEAQ (reference sequence). CDR3 length: 14 residues.

The source of this sequence is a male donor with early-stage non-small cell lung cancer. The sequencing here drew on PBMCs, taken at surgery. The rearrangement uses TRBV7-9 and TRBJ1-6, with 8 positions matching TRBD1. The CDR3 sequence: CASSLRQGNSPLHF. CDR3 coding DNA: TGTGCCAGCAGCTTAAGACAGGGGAATTCACCCCTCCACTTT.